The following is a T cell receptor beta chain sequence with its context. The antigen this receptor binds is unknown. No base-level quality is on record; no much larger clone is a single base apart. Spanning cysteine to phenylalanine, the CDR3 consists of 14 amino acids. The only DNA kept is the CDR3, 42 bases in frame from the first base. The germline V gene supplies CDR1 SGHVS and CDR2 FQNEAQ. V and J are truncated by 5 bases and 0 bases respectively, leaving an intervening sequence of 11 bases. TCRbeta CDR3 regions were immunosequenced from genomic DNA with the immunoSEQ Assay. Before high-throughput sequencing, the genomic DNA was amplified using bias-controlled multiplex PCR. As for how the authors treated the data: To quantify the absolute abundance of each unique TCRbeta CDR3 region, the sequences were collapsed and filtered. Clonality, defined as 1 minus Pielou's evenness, was calculated using only productive rearrangements. A previously published method was used to identify clones with significantly greater frequencies in on-treatment samples than in baseline samples. What TCRdb holds here is the immuneACCESS table cut down to in-frame rearrangements. Part of the clones is not present; checked against another copy, under half of the missing clones reflect an unresolved V gene, and the others are unexplained. That table is the source of V, J and clone size, and D and trimming were worked out from the DNA. The sample table records about 5,500 clones; roughly 50% of these occur just once. The top ten clonotypes cover roughly 26% of the sample.

The sample comes from a study of sequential checkpoint blockade in melanoma (dated by TCRdb to about 2019). A note on the overall study: Using 1:1 randomization, the trial assigned patients either to first-line nivolumab followed by ipilimumab (arm A) or to ipilimumab followed by nivolumab (arm B). Maintenance nivolumab came after both trial sequences. The paper's findings and limits, for the study overall: Larger, independent patient cohorts are needed to validate the response-prediction model that combines TCR metrics and mutation burden.

Sample treatment or condition, as interpreted from the label and publication: randomized to nivolumab then ipilimumab (arm A) or the reverse (arm B). None of the patients in the trial had previously been given DNA-damaging chemotherapy. On a FACS Aria II flow cytometer, live CD3+CD8+ cells that were negative for CD19 and CD56 were sorted from thawed PBMCs. The samples were obtained from melanoma patients enrolled in CheckMate 064, an open-label, randomized phase II trial testing sequential checkpoint blockade. Peripheral blood mononuclear cells were collected by leukapheresis, purified using Ficoll-Paque, and frozen in human serum containing approximately 9.1% DMSO. Purity of sorted blood CD3+CD8+ cells was verified at >95% immediately after sorting, followed by DNA extraction.

The receptor was isolated from a human patient with melanoma. Some clones in this sample may be carry-over from other donors' samples. The rearranged chain carries TRBV7-8 and TRBJ2-7; 5 matching bases give a weak D call of TRBD2. Specimen: CD8+ T cells sorted from blood (inferred from file names), collected from a patient given nivolumab and ipilimumab in sequence. The CDR3 sequence is CASSLLGSSYEQYF. The DNA sequence is TGTGCCAGCAGCCTTCTAGGGAGCTCCTACGAGCAGTACTTC. When the CDR3 is completed using the reference TRBV7-8 and TRBJ2-7 genes on either side, the full variable domain is GAGVSQSPRYKVAKRGQDVALRCDPISGHVSLFWYQQALGQGPEFLTYFQNEAQLDKSGLPSDRFFAERPEGSVSTLKIQRTQQEDSAVYLCASSLLGSSYEQYFGPGTRLTVT.